These 13 T cell receptor beta chains originate from one sample sequenced in a study of CD8+CD57+ T cells in acquired aplastic anemia. According to the study, genomic DNA was the template for TCR beta VDJ and CDR3 profiling. TCRdb processed the reads anew with MiXCR; each CDR3 protein has one entry. The sample shows around 190,000 distinct CDR3 sequences, around 63% of them seen only once. Material: sorted CD4+, CD8+, or CD8+CD57+ T cells (not recorded which) from PBMCs. All receptors come from a human donor in good health.

V is TRBV7-8 and J is TRBJ1-3; no definite D call. This CDR3 has 18 residues. The germline V and J ends were trimmed by 1 base and 0 bases, with 16 bases remaining between them. CDR1 is SGHVS and CDR2 is FQNEAQ in the germline V gene. The CDR3 loop is CASSLVQGPLGSGNTIYF. Here the CDR3 DNA reads TGTGCCAGCAGCTTAGTGCAAGGACCTCTTGGCTCTGGAAACACCATATATTTT. Supplemented by reference TRBV7-8 and TRBJ1-3, the full variable domain reads GAGVSQSPRYKVAKRGQDVALRCDPISGHVSLFWYQQALGQGPEFLTYFQNEAQLDKSGLPSDRFFAERPEGSVSTLKIQRTQQEDSAVYLCASSLVQGPLGSGNTIYFGEGSWLTVV.

The gene calls are TRBV29-1 and TRBJ1-2, with a weak D call TRBD1 (6 bases). Trimming took off 6 bases at V and 3 bases at J, with 14 bases between the two ends. Germline V gene data show CDR1 as SQVTM and CDR2 as ANQGSEA. CDR3 length: 13 residues. The DNA of the CDR3 is TGCAGCGTGGGGGGCGGGGGTGACTATGGCTACACCTTC. It specifies CSVGGGGDYGYTF.

This clonotype was observed a single time. Since a much larger clone is just one base distant, this may be a read error. The CDR3 reads CASSFRVGGLNEQFF. CDR3 DNA: TGTGCCAGCAGCTTCCGGGTTGGGGGACTCAATGAGCAGTTCTTC. This rearrangement joins TRBV7-9 to TRBJ2-1; D is perhaps TRBD2 (6 bases). The CDR3 length is 15 residues. Per germline, CDR1 SEHNR and CDR2 FQNEAQ (reference sequence). Trimming shortened V by 3 bases and J by 6 bases, and 15 bases separated the two germline ends.

A note on this clonotype: Likely a read error: the CDR3 ends without its conserved phenylalanine or tryptophan. The V and J genes are TRBV7-8 and TRBJ1-2; weak D call: TRBD1 (5 bases). CDR1 is SGHVS and CDR2 is FQNEAQ in the germline V gene. V was trimmed by 4 bases and J by 3 bases, leaving 15 bases between them. There are 15 residues in the CDR3. CDR3 loop: CASSSTPGRDYGYTY. In DNA form, the CDR3 reads TGTGCCAGCAGCTCCACCCCGGGGCGGGACTATGGCTACACCTAC.

The chain links TRBV5-1 to TRBJ1-1; TRBD1 is a possible D gene (5 bases). In germline, CDR1 is SGHRS, CDR2 YFSETQ. The CDR3 length is 17 residues. V lost 0 bases and J 5 bases, leaving 20 bases between the germline ends. This chain's CDR3 is CASSLAVRQRRTTEAFF. In DNA form, the CDR3 reads TGCGCCAGCAGCTTGGCCGTCAGGCAGAGACGGACAACTGAAGCTTTCTTT.

For the CDR3, the DNA is TGTGCCAGCAGCAGGTCCAATAGCAATCAGCCCCAGCATTTT. It codes for CASSRSNSNQPQHF. The genes are TRBV9 and TRBJ1-5; no firm D call. The CDR3 is made up of 14 amino acids. V was pared by 4 bases and J by 0 bases, with 8 bases between. From germline, CDR1 is SGDLS and CDR2 YYNGEE.

In its sample, this clonotype was seen a few times. V is TRBV15 and J is TRBJ2-2, with D possibly being TRBD1 (5 bases). Trimming removed 1 base at V and 3 bases at J, with 9 bases between. Per germline, CDR1 LNHNV and CDR2 YYDKDF (reference sequence). This CDR3 spans 15 amino acids. CDR3 residues: CATSRGDSDTGELFF. CDR3 nucleotide sequence: TGTGCCACCAGCAGAGGAGACAGCGACACCGGGGAGCTGTTTTTT. Together with reference TRBV15 and TRBJ2-2, the CDR3 gives the full variable domain: DAMVIQNPRYQVTQFGKPVTLSCSQTLNHNVMYWYQQKSSQAPKLLFHYYDKDFNNEADTPDNFQSRRPNTSFCFLDIRSPGLGDTAMYLCATSRGDSDTGELFFGEGSRLTVL.

This clonotype was counted only a few times. This chain joins TRBV10-3 and TRBJ2-2, with 8 bases matching TRBD1. Germline V gives CDR1 ENHRY, CDR2 SYGVKD. V shed 10 bases and J 7 bases; nucleotides not matched to a gene: 11. CDR3 size: 14 residues. In nucleotides, the CDR3 is TGTGCCAGTGCGACAGGGGTAGACGGCGGGGAGCTGTTTTTT. Translating it yields CASATGVDGGELFF.

This clonotype was observed a handful of times. The chain couples TRBV19 to TRBJ1-1; TRBD1 agrees at 8 bases. Germline assignment: CDR1 LNHDA and CDR2 SQIVND (reference sequence). The CDR3 runs 15 residues. J was trimmed by 1 base and V by 10 bases; bases with no gene match: 11. CDR3 residues: CAINPTGTGNTEAFF. In DNA, the CDR3 is TGTGCCATTAATCCCACGGGGACAGGGAACACTGAAGCTTTCTTT.

This clonotype was seen ten or more times. The rearrangement uses TRBV7-9 and TRBJ2-7; D call uncertain. CDR3 length: 14 residues. V was trimmed by 5 bases and J by 0 bases, leaving 11 bases between them. Germline V gene lookup returns CDR1 SEHNR and CDR2 FQNEAQ (reference sequence). The CDR3 sequence: CASSLYGNSYEQYF. The CDR3 DNA is TGTGCCAGCAGCCTCTACGGCAACTCCTACGAGCAGTACTTC.

V usage is TRBV6-1 and J usage is TRBJ1-2, with 8 bases identical to TRBD1. J gave up 5 bases and V 6 bases, and 5 bases lay outside the gene matches. Germline V gene lookup returns CDR1 MNHNS and CDR2 SASEGT. The length of the CDR3 is 13 residues. CDR3 sequence (DNA): TGTGCCAGCAGGGACAGGGCCTCTTATGGCTACACCTTC. Protein sequence: CASRDRASYGYTF.

The chain has TRBV20-1 and TRBJ1-2; no reliable D call. Trimming cost V 2 bases and J 8 bases, with 6 bases left between them. Germline V gene sequence: CDR1 DFQATT, CDR2 SNEGSKA (reference sequence). The CDR3 runs 10 residues. Here the CDR3 DNA reads TGCAGTGCTAGACATGGAGGCTACACCTTC. It specifies CSARHGGYTF.

The chain couples TRBV4-3 to TRBJ2-3; possible D gene TRBD2, 5 bases. V was trimmed by 3 bases and J by 5 bases, leaving 15 bases between them. The germline CDR1 and CDR2 sequences are LGHNA and YSLEER. The CDR3 consists of 15 residues. The CDR3 sequence: CASSQDSQIKDTQYF. CDR3 sequence (DNA): TGCGCCAGCAGCCAGGACTCTCAAATAAAAGATACGCAGTATTTT.